These T cell receptor beta chains were read from a single sample in a study of CD8 T cells in Susac syndrome. One entry per CDR3 protein, called by TCRdb with MiXCR from the immunoSEQ multiplex PCR reads. Among nearly 200,000 distinct CDR3 sequences listed, 90% to 95% were seen once. The sequenced sample consisted of CD4+ T cells from PBMCs. The receptor set was obtained from a human donor with multiple sclerosis. Each CDR3 is given with its conserved first and last residue. A D gene is named only where the DNA matches it firmly. A row's size may be missing; if present it is once, few, many or a size class.

abundance: .; v_gene: TRBV20-1; d_gene: .; j_gene: TRBJ2-3; CDR3aa: CSQGPYTDTQYF; CDR3nt: TGCAGTCAGGGTCCTTACACAGATACGCAGTATTTT
abundance: .; v_gene: TRBV27; d_gene: .; j_gene: TRBJ2-1; CDR3aa: CASSPQAGIRSSYNEQFF; CDR3nt: TGTGCCAGCAGTCCACAGGCGGGTATTAGGTCCTCCTACAATGAGCAGTTCTTC
abundance: .; v_gene: TRBV30; d_gene: .; j_gene: TRBJ2-7; CDR3aa: CAWKSSSYEQYF; CDR3nt: TGTGCCTGGAAGAGTAGCTCCTACGAGCAGTACTTC
abundance: .; v_gene: TRBV29-1; d_gene: .; j_gene: TRBJ2-6; CDR3aa: CSVRTGSGANVLTF; CDR3nt: TGCAGCGTTAGAACAGGGTCTGGGGCCAACGTCCTGACTTTC
abundance: .; v_gene: TRBV20-1; d_gene: .; j_gene: TRBJ2-1; CDR3aa: CSAQASVSNEQFF; CDR3nt: TGCAGTGCACAGGCTAGCGTGTCCAATGAGCAGTTCTTC
abundance: .; v_gene: TRBV25-1; d_gene: TRBD2; j_gene: TRBJ2-1; CDR3aa: CASSLTSGGALGQFF; CDR3nt: TGTGCCAGCAGCCTCACTAGCGGGGGGGCTTTAGGTCAGTTCTTC
abundance: once; v_gene: TRBV5-4; d_gene: TRBD2; j_gene: TRBJ2-3; CDR3aa: CASSSRSGSTDTQYF; CDR3nt: TGTGCCAGCAGCTCCCGTAGCGGGAGCACAGATACGCAGTATTTT
abundance: .; v_gene: TRBV6-5; d_gene: .; j_gene: TRBJ1-2; CDR3aa: CASSYSRDGNYGYTF; CDR3nt: TGTGCCAGCAGTTACTCGAGGGACGGTAACTATGGCTACACCTTC
abundance: .; v_gene: TRBV6-1; d_gene: TRBD2; j_gene: TRBJ2-7; CDR3aa: CASSEVLAGGSYEQYF; CDR3nt: TGTGCCAGCAGTGAAGTTCTAGCGGGGGGCTCCTACGAGCAGTACTTC
abundance: .; v_gene: TRBV2; d_gene: TRBD1; j_gene: TRBJ2-3; CDR3aa: CASNQMDRTTDTQYF; CDR3nt: TGTGCCAGCAACCAAATGGACAGGACCACAGATACGCAGTATTTT
abundance: once; v_gene: TRBV24-1; d_gene: TRBD2; j_gene: TRBJ2-1; CDR3aa: CATSDTLAGTYNEQFF; CDR3nt: TGTGCCACCAGTGACACTCTAGCGGGTACCTACAATGAGCAGTTCTTC
abundance: once; v_gene: TRBV23-1; d_gene: .; j_gene: TRBJ2-7; CDR3aa: CAGDRWQYF; CDR3nt: TGCGCCGGCGATCGCTGGCAGTACTTC
abundance: .; v_gene: TRBV30; d_gene: TRBD2; j_gene: TRBJ2-1; CDR3aa: CAWTSGHNEQFF; CDR3nt: TGTGCCTGGACTAGCGGGCACAATGAGCAGTTCTTC
abundance: .; v_gene: TRBV12-5; d_gene: .; j_gene: TRBJ2-3; CDR3aa: CASGLPHSTDTQYF; CDR3nt: TGTGCTAGTGGTTTGCCTCATAGCACAGATACGCAGTATTTT
abundance: .; v_gene: TRBV30; d_gene: .; j_gene: TRBJ2-3; CDR3aa: CVWSVRGDTQYF; CDR3nt: TGTGTCTGGAGTGTAAGGGGAGATACGCAGTATTTT
abundance: .; v_gene: TRBV20-1; d_gene: .; j_gene: TRBJ1-1; CDR3aa: CSAREGPGTGEAFF; CDR3nt: TGCAGTGCTAGAGAAGGCCCAGGAACAGGTGAAGCTTTCTTT
abundance: .; v_gene: TRBV29-1; d_gene: TRBD2; j_gene: TRBJ2-2; CDR3aa: CSVWQPTSRNTGELFF; CDR3nt: TGCAGCGTGTGGCAGCCGACTAGCCGAAACACCGGGGAGCTGTTTTTT
abundance: once; v_gene: TRBV3-1; d_gene: TRBD2; j_gene: TRBJ2-7; CDR3aa: CASSQDLTSGSHYEQYF; CDR3nt: TGTGCCAGCAGCCAAGATCTAACTAGCGGGAGCCACTACGAGCAGTACTTC
abundance: .; v_gene: TRBV5-1; d_gene: .; j_gene: TRBJ2-1; CDR3aa: CASSETASEQFF; CDR3nt: TGCGCCAGCAGCGAGACAGCAAGTGAGCAGTTCTTC
abundance: .; v_gene: TRBV12-3/TRBV12-4; d_gene: .; j_gene: TRBJ1-5; CDR3aa: CASSYRQGLNQPQHF; CDR3nt: TGTGCCAGCAGTTATCGGCAGGGGCTAAATCAGCCCCAGCATTTT
abundance: .; v_gene: TRBV30; d_gene: .; j_gene: TRBJ2-1; CDR3aa: CAWSDEFSGEQFF; CDR3nt: TGTGCCTGGAGCGATGAATTCTCCGGTGAGCAGTTCTTC
abundance: once; v_gene: TRBV7-9; d_gene: TRBD2; j_gene: TRBJ2-7; CDR3aa: CASSLRGLDGNEQYF; CDR3nt: TGTGCCAGCAGCCTACGGGGACTAGATGGGAACGAGCAGTACTTC
abundance: .; v_gene: TRBV5-1; d_gene: TRBD2; j_gene: TRBJ2-5; CDR3aa: CASSTRTSGLQETQYF; CDR3nt: TGCGCCAGCAGCACCCGGACTAGCGGCCTCCAAGAGACCCAGTACTTC
abundance: .; v_gene: TRBV20-1; d_gene: .; j_gene: TRBJ2-1; CDR3aa: CSWTRPGYNEQFF; CDR3nt: TGCAGTTGGACCCGACCAGGCTACAATGAGCAGTTCTTC
abundance: .; v_gene: TRBV29-1; d_gene: TRBD1; j_gene: TRBJ1-1; CDR3aa: CSGKGQLNTEAFF; CDR3nt: TGCAGCGGGAAGGGACAGCTAAACACTGAAGCTTTCTTT
abundance: once; v_gene: TRBV2; d_gene: .; j_gene: TRBJ2-1; CDR3aa: CASRREQFF; CDR3nt: TGTGCCAGCAGGAGGGAGCAGTTCTTC
abundance: .; v_gene: TRBV7-9; d_gene: TRBD1; j_gene: TRBJ1-1; CDR3aa: CASRDRLNTEAFF; CDR3nt: TGTGCCAGCAGGGACAGGCTGAACACTGAAGCTTTCTTT
abundance: .; v_gene: TRBV24-1; d_gene: .; j_gene: TRBJ1-2; CDR3aa: CATSGGLNYGYTF; CDR3nt: TGTGCCACCTCGGGCGGCCTGAACTATGGCTACACCTTC
abundance: .; v_gene: TRBV11-2; d_gene: TRBD2; j_gene: TRBJ2-1; CDR3aa: CASSLDYGGGRRYNEQFF; CDR3nt: TGTGCCAGCAGCTTAGATTATGGGGGCGGGAGGCGTTACAATGAGCAGTTCTTC
abundance: .; v_gene: TRBV24-1; d_gene: .; j_gene: TRBJ1-1; CDR3aa: CATSDTSSNTEAFF; CDR3nt: TGTGCCACCAGTGATACATCCTCGAACACTGAAGCTTTCTTT
abundance: .; v_gene: TRBV12-3/TRBV12-4; d_gene: .; j_gene: TRBJ1-6; CDR3aa: CASSLGTVENSPLHF; CDR3nt: TGTGCCAGCAGTCTTGGGACGGTCGAGAATTCACCCCTCCACTTT
abundance: few; v_gene: TRBV27; d_gene: .; j_gene: TRBJ1-1; CDR3aa: CASSPRWGAEAFF; CDR3nt: TGTGCCAGCAGTCCGCGCTGGGGGGCTGAAGCTTTCTTT
abundance: .; v_gene: TRBV12-3/TRBV12-4; d_gene: TRBD1; j_gene: TRBJ2-7; CDR3aa: CASSLALTGEYF; CDR3nt: TGTGCCAGCAGTTTAGCGTTGACAGGGGAGTACTTC
abundance: .; v_gene: TRBV7-9; d_gene: .; j_gene: TRBJ2-7; CDR3aa: CASSISGIEQYF; CDR3nt: TGTGCCAGCAGTATTAGTGGGATCGAGCAGTACTTC
abundance: .; v_gene: TRBV3-1; d_gene: .; j_gene: TRBJ2-7; CDR3aa: CASSQGGAGKTEQYF; CDR3nt: TGTGCCAGCAGCCAAGGTGGCGCCGGGAAAACGGAGCAGTACTTC
abundance: .; v_gene: TRBV3-1; d_gene: .; j_gene: TRBJ2-7; CDR3aa: CASSHQGQGDEQYF; CDR3nt: TGTGCCAGCAGCCATCAAGGGCAGGGTGACGAGCAGTACTTC
abundance: .; v_gene: TRBV15; d_gene: .; j_gene: TRBJ1-1; CDR3aa: CATSRGIDTMNTEAFF; CDR3nt: TGTGCCACCAGCAGAGGAATCGACACAATGAACACTGAAGCTTTCTTT
abundance: .; v_gene: TRBV29-1; d_gene: .; j_gene: TRBJ2-1; CDR3aa: CSVGPGKVDEQFF; CDR3nt: TGCAGCGTAGGACCGGGAAAGGTTGATGAGCAGTTCTTC
abundance: .; v_gene: TRBV4-2; d_gene: TRBD2; j_gene: TRBJ2-7; CDR3aa: CASSQQGGSGSPEQYF; CDR3nt: TGTGCCAGCAGCCAACAGGGGGGTAGCGGGAGTCCCGAGCAGTACTTC
abundance: .; v_gene: TRBV12-3/TRBV12-4; d_gene: TRBD1; j_gene: TRBJ1-2; CDR3aa: CASRNRGGYTF; CDR3nt: TGTGCCAGCAGAAACAGGGGTGGCTACACCTTC
abundance: .; v_gene: TRBV30; d_gene: .; j_gene: TRBJ2-7; CDR3aa: CAWTAAGSYELYF; CDR3nt: TGTGCCTGGACTGCCGCGGGGTCCTACGAGCTGTACTTC
abundance: few; v_gene: TRBV7-2; d_gene: .; j_gene: TRBJ2-3; CDR3aa: CASSSGQSTDTQYF; CDR3nt: TGTGCCAGCAGCTCCGGACAAAGCACAGATACGCAGTATTTT
abundance: .; v_gene: TRBV2; d_gene: .; j_gene: TRBJ2-2; CDR3aa: CASVEGRELFF; CDR3nt: TGTGCCAGCGTGGAGGGCAGGGAGCTGTTTTTT
abundance: once; v_gene: TRBV3-1; d_gene: .; j_gene: TRBJ1-2; CDR3aa: CASSQWMGNYGYTF; CDR3nt: TGTGCCAGCAGCCAATGGATGGGGAACTATGGCTACACCTTC